The 17 T cell receptor beta chains in this list originate from one sample, sequenced in a study of blood T cell repertoires in COVID-19. Data came from immunoSEQ multiplex PCR; TCRdb stores just in-frame clones and leaves some out. The table has 150,000 to 200,000 clones, 86% seen once. Sequenced material: PBMCs or T cells enriched from blood (not recorded which). The receptors originated from a woman aged 30 to 39 who had recovered from COVID-19.

Worth noting for this clone: The sample carries other DNA sequences with the same CDR3. V gene TRBV5-1 combines with J gene TRBJ2-7; TRBD2 matches at 11 bases. The germline V gene encodes CDR1 SGHRS and CDR2 YFSETQ. The length of the CDR3 is 15 residues. Trimming cost V 0 bases and J 3 bases; bases outside gene matches: 2. CDR3 amino acids: CASSLGGTSGYEQYF. The CDR3 DNA reads as TGCGCCAGCAGCTTGGGAGGGACTAGCGGCTACGAGCAGTACTTC.

V and J are TRBV4-2 and TRBJ1-2, with TRBD1 identical over 8 bases. The length of the CDR3 is 17 residues. The V and J ends lost 2 bases and 0 bases, in that order; junction bases with no gene match: 8. Germline V gene sequence: CDR1 LGHNA, CDR2 YNFKEQ. As DNA, the CDR3 is TGTGCCAGCAGCCAATGGACGGACAGGGAGGCTAACTATGGCTACACCTTC. Its protein is CASSQWTDREANYGYTF.

The CDR3 nucleotides are TGTGCCAGCAGTGATAGAGCTTTAACTGAAGCTTTCTTT. This sequence encodes CASSDRALTEAFF. This sequence joins TRBV6-1 and TRBJ1-1; D call uncertain. There are 13 residues in the CDR3. Germline CDR1 is MNHNS and CDR2 is SASEGT. Trimming took off 3 bases at V and 5 bases at J, with 10 bases between the two ends.

This chain joins TRBV28 and TRBJ2-7; 14 bases agree with TRBD2. Germline V lookup: CDR1 MDHEN, CDR2 SYDVKM. The CDR3 is made up of 15 amino acids. Losses at the gene ends were 6 bases for V and 3 bases for J; bases not matched to a gene: 4. The CDR3 nucleotides are TGTGCCAGCAGGTTGACTAGCGGGAGGGGCTACGAGCAGTACTTC. This encodes CASRLTSGRGYEQYF.

The chain recombines TRBV5-1 with TRBJ2-7; D not resolved. Trimming removed 3 bases at V and 0 bases at J, with 10 bases between. The CDR3 is 14 amino acids. CDR1 and CDR2 (germline): SGHRS, YFSETQ. The CDR3 nucleotides are TGCGCCAGCAGCTCTACGGCTAGCTCCTACGAGCAGTACTTC. Translating gives CASSSTASSYEQYF. The full variable domain, rest sourced from reference TRBV5-1 and TRBJ2-7, is KAGVTQTPRYLIKTRGQQVTLSCSPISGHRSVSWYQQTPGQGLQFLFEYFSETQRNKGNFPGRFSGRQFSNSRSEMNVSTLELGDSALYLCASSSTASSYEQYFGPGTRLTVT.

The chain employs TRBV5-4 and TRBJ2-1, with 9 bases aligning to TRBD2. The germline gives CDR1 SGHNT, CDR2 YYREEE (reference sequence). V shed 3 bases, J shed 5 bases, and the junction held 6 bases outside the gene matches. The CDR3 has 15 residues. The CDR3 protein is CASSSGGTSNNEQFF. CDR3 DNA sequence: TGTGCCAGCAGCTCGGGCGGGACTAGCAACAATGAGCAGTTCTTC.

The chain employs TRBV19 and TRBJ2-7; 7 bases match TRBD1. The junction had 2 bases not matched to a gene; V was cut back by 2 bases and J by 4 bases. Germline V gene sequence: CDR1 LNHDA, CDR2 SQIVND (reference sequence). CDR3 length equals 13 residues. Here the CDR3 DNA reads TGTGCCAGTAGTATACGACAGGGATACGAGCAGTACTTC. This translates into CASSIRQGYEQYF.

For the CDR3, the DNA is TGTGCCAGCACGACAGGGAGGACCACTGAAGCTTTCTTT. Amino acid sequence: CASTTGRTTEAFF. This rearrangement joins TRBV19 to TRBJ1-1; 7 bases line up with TRBD1. There are 13 residues in the CDR3. Unmatched junction bases numbered 8, after V lost 9 bases and J lost 4 bases. Germline V gene data show CDR1 as LNHDA and CDR2 as SQIVND (reference sequence).

With regard to this clone: A read error may produce the germline difference seen at one junction end. This chain links TRBV5-1 with TRBJ2-7, with TRBD1 matching over 9 bases. The CDR3 is 14 amino acids. In germline, CDR1 is SGHRS, CDR2 YFSETQ. The CDR3 loop is CASSFTGGSHEQYF. The CDR3 bases are TGCGCCAGCAGCTTTACAGGGGGCTCCCACGAGCAGTACTTC.

This clone was seen only once. The chain joins TRBV11-1 to TRBJ2-4, with D possibly being TRBD1 (5 bases). V was shortened by 5 bases and J by 8 bases, with 16 bases between the two germline ends. The germline gives CDR1 SGHAT, CDR2 FQDESV (reference sequence). CDR3 length: 14 amino acids. The CDR3 DNA follows: TGTGCCAGCAGCCCAGAAGGGGCAGGGTACATTCAGTACTTC. This codes for CASSPEGAGYIQYF. Full variable domain (outside the CDR3, taken from reference TRBV11-1 and TRBJ2-4): EAEVAQSPRYKITEKSQAVAFWCDPISGHATLYWYRQILGQGPELLVQFQDESVVDDSQLPKDRFSAERLKGVDSTLKIQPAELGDSAMYLCASSPEGAGYIQYFGAGTRLSVL.

J is TRBJ2-4 and V is TRBV5-1; 7 bases are shared with TRBD1. This CDR3 region has 19 residues. From germline, CDR1 is SGHRS and CDR2 YFSETQ. With V trimmed by 3 bases and J by 2 bases, 17 bases remained unmatched. The CDR3 DNA follows: TGCGCCAGCAGCTCTACAGTTTACAGGGGAGCTCTTACCAAAAACATTCAGTACTTC. This encodes CASSSTVYRGALTKNIQYF.

J is TRBJ1-4 and V is TRBV6-5; 7 bases fit TRBD1. The CDR3 runs to 15 residues. In germline, CDR1 is MNHEY, CDR2 SVGAGI. Trimming took 3 bases from V and 0 from J; bases not matched to a gene: 1. The CDR3 bases are TGTGCCAGCAGTTATACAGGGGCAACTAATGAAAAACTGTTTTTT. It is translated as CASSYTGATNEKLFF.

This clone appeared a single time. The chain joins TRBV5-4 to TRBJ1-5, with a possible D match to TRBD1 (6 bases). Germline V gene sequence: CDR1 SGHNT, CDR2 YYREEE (reference sequence). CDR3 length equals 14 residues. Trimming pared 4 bases from V and 2 bases from J, leaving 10 bases between. CDR3 in amino acids: CASSQGIGNQPQHF. DNA for the CDR3: TGTGCCAGCAGCCAGGGGATCGGCAATCAGCCCCAGCATTTT.

The chain recombines TRBV5-8 with TRBJ2-3, with 9 positions matching TRBD2. The CDR3 runs to 14 residues. With 4 bases clipped from V and 1 base from J, the junction kept 1 base outside the gene matches. CDR1 and CDR2 from the germline V gene are SGHTS and YDEGEE. The CDR3 reads CASSRLAGTDTQYF. The CDR3 DNA is TGTGCCAGCAGCAGACTAGCGGGCACAGATACGCAGTATTTT.

V gene TRBV14 combines with J gene TRBJ2-3; D not resolved. The CDR3 runs to 14 residues. Germline V gives CDR1 SGHDN, CDR2 FVKESK. With 4 bases removed from V and 0 bases from J, the gap between germline ends came to 8 bases. This chain's CDR3 is CASSPRFSTDTQYF. CDR3 DNA: TGTGCCAGCAGCCCCAGGTTTAGCACAGATACGCAGTATTTT.

The chain couples TRBV28 to TRBJ2-7; D remains unclear. Trimming pared 6 bases from V and 1 base from J, leaving 13 bases between. Germline V gene lookup returns CDR1 MDHEN and CDR2 SYDVKM. This CDR3 is 14 amino acids long. The CDR3 DNA is TGTGCCAGCAGCCAACCTCAGGATTCCTACGAGCAGTACTTC. It codes for CASSQPQDSYEQYF.

This chain uses TRBV28 with TRBJ1-2; D possibly corresponds to TRBD1 (5 bases). V lost 5 bases to trimming and J lost 5 bases, with 9 bases between them. The germline V gene has CDR1 MDHEN and CDR2 SYDVKM. The CDR3 length is 12 residues. The CDR3 is CASSVDSYGYTF. DNA of the CDR3: TGTGCCAGCAGTGTCGACAGTTATGGCTACACCTTC.